One sample yielded the 11 T cell receptor beta chains listed below, sequenced in a study of OX40 agonist ivuxolimab in advanced cancers. Libraries were prepared by immunoSEQ multiplex PCR; TCRdb keeps only in-frame clonotypes and omits some of them. The table lists fewer than 90,000 clones, about 93% of them singletons. Sequenced material: CD4+ or CD8+ T cells sorted from blood, taken in a trial of the OX40 agonist ivuxolimab. All receptors derive from an adult with an advanced solid tumor such as melanoma, head and neck, liver or kidney cancer.

The genes are TRBV5-1 and TRBJ1-1; 7 bases map to TRBD1. V trimming: 3 bases; J trimming: 4 bases; junction bases outside the gene matches: 3. The CDR3 spans 13 residues. The V gene's germline CDR1 is SGHRS and CDR2 YFSETQ. CDR3 residues: CASSSSGGTEAFF. The CDR3 DNA reads TGCGCCAGCAGCTCCTCAGGGGGCACTGAAGCTTTCTTT.

CDR3 bases: TGTGCCAGCAGACAAAAGAGTGCGAACACCGGGGAGCTGTTTTTT. It codes for CASRQKSANTGELFF. The chain links TRBV6-1 to TRBJ2-2, with D hard to call. Germline lookup yields CDR1 MNHNS and CDR2 SASEGT. The ends were cut back, 6 bases at V and 0 bases at J, with 11 bases in the middle. The CDR3 spans 15 residues.

The chain has TRBV5-1 and TRBJ1-1; D is uncertain. This CDR3 contains 13 residues. The V gene's germline CDR1 is SGHRS and CDR2 YFSETQ. Trimming pared 2 bases from V and 4 bases from J, leaving 9 bases between. CDR3 sequence reads: CASSLPGATEAFF. CDR3 sequence (DNA): TGCGCCAGCAGCTTACCAGGAGCCACTGAAGCTTTCTTT.

The chain has TRBV9 and TRBJ2-6; D is ambiguous. The CDR3 consists of 16 residues. CDR1 is SGDLS and CDR2 is YYNGEE in the germline V gene. Trimming left V 4 bases short and J 0 bases short, with 11 bases between. CDR3 bases: TGTGCCAGCAGCTATCAGTTAACCTCTGGGGCCAACGTCCTGACTTTC. This translates into CASSYQLTSGANVLTF.

This chain uses TRBV11-2 with TRBJ2-7; the match to TRBD2 covers 7 bases. Germline V lookup: CDR1 SGHAT, CDR2 FQNNGV. CDR3 length equals 15 residues. V trimming: 1 base; J trimming: 3 bases; junction bases outside the gene matches: 6. This chain's CDR3 is CASSLAAGPFYEQYF. CDR3 nucleotides: TGTGCCAGCAGCTTAGCAGCGGGACCCTTCTACGAGCAGTACTTC.

The J gene is TRBJ1-2, the V gene TRBV15, with D unclear. Trimming pared 6 bases from V and 3 bases from J, leaving 14 bases between. The CDR3 contains 14 residues. The germline CDR1 and CDR2 sequences are LNHNV and YYDKDF (reference sequence). The chain's CDR3 is CATSHPGSYYGYTF. The CDR3 bases are TGTGCCACCAGTCATCCCGGGAGCTACTATGGCTACACCTTC.

V and J are TRBV5-8 and TRBJ2-3; D remains unclear. From germline, CDR1 is SGHTS and CDR2 YDEGEE. V shed 0 bases and J shed 3 bases, with 11 bases lying between them. This CDR3 is built from 15 residues. CDR3: CASSLAHRVTDTQYF. DNA of the CDR3: TGTGCCAGCAGCTTGGCCCATAGGGTAACAGATACGCAGTATTTT.

The chain is built from TRBV2 and TRBJ1-5, with D uncertain. The V gene's germline CDR1 is SNHLY and CDR2 FYNNEI. V was trimmed by 2 bases and J by 0 bases, leaving 8 bases between them. This CDR3 contains 15 residues. CDR3 loop: CASSENSYSNQPQHF. DNA for the CDR3: TGTGCCAGCAGTGAAAATAGTTATAGCAATCAGCCCCAGCATTTT.

V gene TRBV5-5 combines with J gene TRBJ2-3; D might be TRBD2 (5 bases). This CDR3 has 14 residues. The ends were cut back, 2 bases at V and 2 bases at J, with 9 bases in the middle. Germline loops: CDR1 SGHKS, CDR2 YYEKEE (reference sequence). CDR3 DNA sequence: TGTGCCAGCAGCTTTGGGGAGATCACAGATACGCAGTATTTT. Translation gives CASSFGEITDTQYF.

The V gene is TRBV5-1, the J gene TRBJ1-2, with D maybe TRBD1 (5 bases). The CDR3 is 15 residues long. V was pared by 0 bases and J by 3 bases, with 12 bases between. CDR1 and CDR2 (germline): SGHRS, YFSETQ. CDR3 DNA: TGCGCCAGCAGCTTGGAGCGGCAGGGAGACTATGGCTACACCTTC. This gives the protein CASSLERQGDYGYTF.

The V gene is TRBV7-8, the J gene TRBJ2-7; D not certain. The germline V gene has CDR1 SGHVS and CDR2 FQNEAQ. The CDR3 consists of 12 residues. Between the trimmed V and J ends, which lost 7 bases and 0 bases, there was a span of 7 bases. This CDR3 reads CASTPHSYEQYF. CDR3 coding DNA: TGTGCCAGCACCCCCCACTCCTACGAGCAGTACTTC.